This T cell receptor (beta chain) originates from a study of blood T cell repertoires in COVID-19. Study as a whole: The study drew acute and convalescent COVID-19 samples from the United States, Italy and Spain. PBMCs, B-cell-depleted T cells, or T cells were the source of the cDNA or gDNA that made up the material.

CDR1 is SGHDN, CDR2 FVKESK, per germline. The CDR3 totals 19 residues. V shed 1 base, J shed 3 bases, and the junction held 17 bases outside the gene matches. In the original processing: Reference gene primer amplification gave nucleated cell count estimates. The table came from immunoSEQ multiplex PCR; TCRdb's copy has only in-frame clones and leaves some out. V and J calls and clone size are as listed in that table; D and trimming were resolved from the DNA. The table lists roughly 250,000 clones, more than 80% of them singletons. The receptor comes from a woman under 30 who had recovered from COVID-19. Source material: PBMCs or T cells enriched from blood (not recorded which). This chain links TRBV14 with TRBJ1-1; 7 bases agree with TRBD1. The CDR3 is CASSQVIGWTGSGDTEAFF. The CDR3 region has the DNA TGTGCCAGCAGCCAAGTAATAGGATGGACAGGCTCTGGGGACACTGAAGCTTTCTTT.